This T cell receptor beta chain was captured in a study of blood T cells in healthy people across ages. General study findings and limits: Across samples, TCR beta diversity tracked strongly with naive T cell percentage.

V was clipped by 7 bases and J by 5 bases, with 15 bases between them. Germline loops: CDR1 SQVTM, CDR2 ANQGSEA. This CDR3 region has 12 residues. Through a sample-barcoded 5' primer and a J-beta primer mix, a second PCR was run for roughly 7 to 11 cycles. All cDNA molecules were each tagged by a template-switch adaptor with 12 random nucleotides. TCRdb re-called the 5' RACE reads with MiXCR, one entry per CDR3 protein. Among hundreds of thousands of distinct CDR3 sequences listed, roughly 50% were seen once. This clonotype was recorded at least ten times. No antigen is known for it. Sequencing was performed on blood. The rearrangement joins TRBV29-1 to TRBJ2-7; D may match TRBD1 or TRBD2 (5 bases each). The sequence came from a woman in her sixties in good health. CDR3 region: CSASKGDHEQYF. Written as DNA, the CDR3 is TGCAGCGCCTCCAAAGGGGACCACGAGCAGTACTTC.